These 8 T cell receptor beta chains were sequenced from one sample in a study of OX40 agonist ivuxolimab in advanced cancers. Some clones are missing from TCRdb's copy, which holds only in-frame ones; the method was immunoSEQ multiplex PCR. The data contain 55,000 to 80,000 clones, roughly 86% of them singletons. The sample consisted of CD4+ or CD8+ T cells sorted from blood, taken in a trial of the OX40 agonist ivuxolimab. These receptors all stem from an adult with an advanced solid tumor such as melanoma, head and neck, liver or kidney cancer.

The V gene is TRBV14, the J gene TRBJ1-4; the D gene is possibly TRBD1 (6 bases). The CDR3 spans 16 residues. The V end was cut by 2 bases, the J end by 0 bases, with 10 bases between. Germline-derived CDR1 and CDR2 are SGHDN and FVKESK. This chain's CDR3 is CASSQLGGSTNEKLFF. The DNA for the CDR3 is TGTGCCAGCAGCCAATTAGGGGGTTCAACTAATGAAAAACTGTTTTTT.

CDR3 in DNA: TGCGCCAGCAGCCTCCTCCTGAACACTGAAGCTTTCTTT. It codes for CASSLLLNTEAFF. V and J are TRBV5-1 and TRBJ1-1; D gene unclear. This CDR3 region has 13 residues. Germline V CDR1 and CDR2: SGHRS, YFSETQ. V was cut by 4 bases and J by 0 bases, with 7 bases left in between. Complete variable domain (other parts from reference TRBV5-1 and TRBJ1-1): KAGVTQTPRYLIKTRGQQVTLSCSPISGHRSVSWYQQTPGQGLQFLFEYFSETQRNKGNFPGRFSGRQFSNSRSEMNVSTLELGDSALYLCASSLLLNTEAFFGQGTRLTVV.

This clone was seen only once. This chain links TRBV19 with TRBJ2-1; D gene ambiguous. Per the germline V gene, CDR1 is LNHDA and CDR2 is SQIVND (reference sequence). The CDR3 runs to 12 residues. With 5 bases removed from V and 5 bases from J, the gap between germline ends came to 7 bases. The CDR3 sequence: CASSRPNNEQFF. The CDR3 nucleotides read TGTGCCAGTAGTCGCCCCAACAATGAGCAGTTCTTC.

The chain links TRBV7-3 to TRBJ2-3, with unresolved D. The V end lost 2 bases, the J end lost 0 bases, and 6 bases lay between the germline ends. The CDR3 totals 14 residues. Germline V gene data show CDR1 as SGHTA and CDR2 as FQGTGA. The CDR3 loop reads CASSLDPSTDTQYF. In DNA, the CDR3 is TGTGCCAGCAGCTTAGACCCTAGCACAGATACGCAGTATTTT.

The chain is built from TRBV9 and TRBJ1-3; no clear D. Trimming took 3 bases from V and 0 from J, leaving 13 bases between them. Germline V gene sequence: CDR1 SGDLS, CDR2 YYNGEE. There are 16 residues in the CDR3. The CDR3 nucleotides are TGTGCCAGCAGCGAGAGTCTAGGACTCTCTGGAAACACCATATATTTT. Encoded protein: CASSESLGLSGNTIYF. The variable domain in full, completed from reference TRBV9 and TRBJ1-3, reads DSGVTQTPKHLITATGQRVTLRCSPRSGDLSVYWYQQSLDQGLQFLIQYYNGEERAKGNILERFSAQQFPDLHSELNLSSLELGDSALYFCASSESLGLSGNTIYFGEGSWLTVV.

The gene calls are TRBV4-2 and TRBJ1-4, with 7 bases fitting TRBD1. V shed 3 bases, J shed 0 bases, and the junction held 19 bases outside the gene matches. The CDR3 consists of 21 residues. Germline V gene lookup returns CDR1 LGHNA and CDR2 YNFKEQ. CDR3 protein: CASSHRQRGRTFFTTNEKLFF. In DNA form, the CDR3 reads TGTGCCAGCAGCCACCGTCAGAGGGGGCGGACGTTCTTTACAACTAATGAAAAACTGTTTTTT.

The chain uses TRBV7-8 and TRBJ1-6, with a tentative D call TRBD1 (5 bases). CDR3 length: 17 residues. Per germline, CDR1 SGHVS and CDR2 FQNEAQ. V lost 2 bases to trimming and J lost 5 bases, with 16 bases between them. The CDR3 here is CASSLTGRDGNNSPLHF. The CDR3 DNA sequence: TGTGCCAGCAGCTTAACAGGCCGGGACGGGAATAATTCACCCCTCCACTTT.

The chain links TRBV19 to TRBJ1-5, with D perhaps matching TRBD1 (5 bases). V was trimmed by 5 bases and J by 16 bases, leaving 21 bases between them. Looked up from germline, CDR1 is LNHDA and CDR2 is SQIVND (reference sequence). The CDR3 has 13 amino acids. CDR3 sequence: CASSSVSGSGSHF. The CDR3 region has the DNA TGTGCCAGTAGTTCCGTCTCAGGGAGCGGGTCCCATTTT.